The T cell receptor (beta chain) under discussion was sequenced for a study of vaccination and CD4 T cells after COVID-19. Overall study: Median draw time for post-COVID samples was under 120 days post-diagnosis (range 35 to 161). The cells were exposed to overlapping spike peptides originating from SARS-CoV-2, HCoV-NL63, HCoV-OC43 and HCoV-229E for stimulation.

Sequenced with the Oncomine TCR Beta short-read assay was DNA taken from cultured CD4+ T cells. Once CD4+ T cells had been cultured, genomic DNA was extracted from them. TCRdb independently ran MiXCR on the PCR reads; one entry per CDR3 protein. This sample carries 15,000 to 25,000 distinct CDR3 sequences, around half of them seen once, and the ten largest clones take approximately 7.4%. Treatment: roughly ten-day PBMC culture with coronavirus spike peptide pools or control peptides (ViraFEST assay). Positive PCR tests were logged from March through December 2020, ahead of US Alpha, Beta and Delta variants. This CDR3 has 14 amino acids. From germline, CDR1 is SGHTA and CDR2 FQGNSA. Trimming took 2 bases from V and 0 from J, leaving 7 bases between them. Comments on this clonotype: No antigen is known for it.

This sequence was found in a human donor who had recovered from COVID-19. The sample comprised CD4+ T cells from blood, cultured in vitro. This sequence joins TRBV7-2 and TRBJ1-1; unclear D gene. The CDR3 loop is CASSLLDLNTEAFF. CDR3 DNA: TGTGCCAGCAGCTTACTCGACCTGAACACTGAAGCTTTCTTT.